These 20 T cell receptor beta chains share one sample of origin, sequenced in a study of CD8+ T cells in alopecia areata. It was cDNA, reverse transcribed from extracted RNA, that served as the sequencing template. This table comes from immunoSEQ multiplex PCR, and its TCRdb copy is limited to in-frame clones, with some not included. This table holds around 100,000 clones, roughly 47% found once. Treatment defined: oral pan-JAK inhibitor, 5-10 mg twice daily. Sequenced here: CD8+ T cells sorted from blood, sampled at week 24, from a patient treated with tofacitinib. Receptor source: a human donor with alopecia areata.

This chain joins TRBV11-2 and TRBJ1-4; D gene ambiguous. V dropped 3 bases and J dropped 8 bases, with 10 bases sitting between them. Germline CDR1 SGHAT, CDR2 FQNNGV. This CDR3 has 13 residues. For the CDR3, the DNA is TGTGCCAGCAGCTTGTCGGCGAGGGAAAAACTGTTTTTT. This gives the protein CASSLSAREKLFF.

The V and J genes are TRBV6-5 and TRBJ1-5, with D perhaps matching TRBD1 (5 bases). Germline lookup yields CDR1 MNHEY and CDR2 SVGAGI. Trimming took 8 bases from V and 0 from J, leaving 5 bases between them. The length of the CDR3 is 12 residues. The CDR3 is CASGASNQPQHF. The CDR3 DNA reads TGTGCCAGCGGGGCTAGCAATCAGCCCCAGCATTTT.

The CDR3 here is CSVEDRYGGSGTDTQYF. CDR3 DNA: TGCAGCGTTGAAGATCGATACGGGGGCAGCGGCACAGATACGCAGTATTTT. This chain uses TRBV29-1 with TRBJ2-3; the D gene could be TRBD1 or TRBD2 (6 bases each). In germline, CDR1 is SQVTM, CDR2 ANQGSEA. The CDR3 is 17 residues long. Trimming shortened V by 0 bases and J by 1 base, and 17 bases separated the two germline ends.

The rearrangement joins TRBV5-1 to TRBJ2-1; 10 bases fit TRBD2. The V gene end was trimmed by 4 bases and the J gene end by 3 bases; junction bases not matched to a gene: 4. The germline gives CDR1 SGHRS, CDR2 YFSETQ. CDR3 length: 15 residues. CDR3 DNA: TGCGCCAGCAGCCCTCGACTAGCGGGCTACAATGAGCAGTTCTTC. This codes for CASSPRLAGYNEQFF.

The J gene is TRBJ2-7, the V gene TRBV28; D is ambiguous. Between the trimmed V and J ends, which lost 6 bases and 7 bases, there was a span of 7 bases. Germline V gene sequence: CDR1 MDHEN, CDR2 SYDVKM. The CDR3 has 10 residues. CDR3 region: CASRRKEQYF. In DNA form, the CDR3 reads TGTGCCAGCAGGCGGAAGGAGCAGTACTTC.

Only a few counts were recorded for this clone. V and J are TRBV5-5 and TRBJ1-1; D remains ambiguous. The CDR3 contains 13 residues. Trimming pared 2 bases from V and 5 bases from J, leaving 10 bases between. Germline values: CDR1 SGHKS, CDR2 YYEKEE (reference sequence). The DNA for the CDR3 is TGTGCCAGCAGCTTTGGGGATGGGACTGAAGCTTTCTTT. Translation: CASSFGDGTEAFF.

This sequence joins TRBV27 and TRBJ2-1, with 7 bases aligning to TRBD1. Losses at the gene ends were 3 bases for V and 9 bases for J; bases not matched to a gene: 2. Germline loops: CDR1 MNHEY, CDR2 SMNVEV (reference sequence). CDR3 size: 12 residues. DNA of the CDR3: TGTGCCAGCAGTTTGACAGGGCTTGAGCAGTTCTTC. Translation: CASSLTGLEQFF.

CDR3 sequence (DNA): TGTGCCAGCAGCTGGGCGGGAGAGGATGAGCAGTTCTTC. Encoded protein: CASSWAGEDEQFF. V and J are TRBV7-2 and TRBJ2-1, with 7 bases lining up with TRBD2. This CDR3 contains 13 residues. V shed 4 bases, J shed 8 bases, and the junction held 5 bases outside the gene matches. Germline lookup yields CDR1 SGHTA and CDR2 FQGNSA.

The CDR3 nucleotides are TGCAGCGTGGGACTATCCAACTCCTACGAGCAGTACTTC. It is translated as CSVGLSNSYEQYF. The chain uses TRBV29-1 and TRBJ2-7; TRBD2 matches 7 bases. The trim removed 6 bases at V and 0 bases at J, leaving 5 bases unmatched. This CDR3 comprises 13 residues. Germline loops: CDR1 SQVTM, CDR2 ANQGSEA.

This clone was found a few times. The CDR3 DNA reads as TGCGCCAGCAGCTTAAGTTATGGGGCGGACGAAAAACTGTTTTTT. Amino acids: CASSLSYGADEKLFF. The rearrangement links TRBV5-1 to TRBJ1-4; D perhaps matches TRBD1 (5 bases). Germline lookup yields CDR1 SGHRS and CDR2 YFSETQ. V lost 2 bases and J 8 bases, leaving 16 bases between the germline ends. The CDR3 loop spans 15 amino acids.

This clone was picked up a small number of times. The chain recombines TRBV11-2 with TRBJ1-2; 7 bases align to TRBD1. From germline, CDR1 is SGHAT and CDR2 FQNNGV. The trim removed 5 bases at V and 0 bases at J, leaving 3 bases unmatched. This CDR3 has 14 residues. This chain's CDR3 is CASSATGSNYGYTF. In DNA form, the CDR3 reads TGTGCCAGCAGCGCGACAGGGTCTAACTATGGCTACACCTTC.

The chain is built from TRBV19 and TRBJ1-1, with D tentatively TRBD1 (6 bases). The CDR3 has 13 residues. Germline V gives CDR1 LNHDA, CDR2 SQIVND (reference sequence). V lost 5 bases and J lost 3, with 10 bases in between. The DNA for the CDR3 is TGTGCCAGTAGTCCCTCAGGGGACACTGAAGCTTTCTTT. The encoded protein is CASSPSGDTEAFF.

This chain uses TRBV4-1 with TRBJ2-2; 10 positions agree with TRBD1. Germline-derived CDR1 and CDR2 are MGHRA and YSYEKL. The CDR3 covers 15 residues. The J segment lost 7 bases and the V segment lost 1 base, leaving 3 bases of the junction unmatched. CDR3 nucleotide sequence: TGCGCCAGCAGCCAAGGGGACAGGGGATACGGGGAGCTGTTTTTT. Encoded protein: CASSQGDRGYGELFF.

This chain connects TRBV7-6 to TRBJ2-3; TRBD2 is a possible D gene (5 bases). Looked up from germline, CDR1 is SGHVS and CDR2 is FNYEAQ. The CDR3 runs 14 residues. Between the trimmed V and J ends, which lost 5 bases and 1 base, there was a span of 10 bases. The CDR3 loop is CASSVRAGTDTQYF. The CDR3 nucleotides are TGTGCCAGCAGCGTTCGAGCGGGCACAGATACGCAGTATTTT. The whole variable domain, remainder taken from reference TRBV7-6 and TRBJ2-3, is GAGVSQSPRYKVTKRGQDVALRCDPISGHVSLYWYRQALGQGPEFLTYFNYEAQQDKSGLPNDRFSAERPEGSISTLTIQRTEQRDSAMYRCASSVRAGTDTQYFGPGTRLTVL.

This clone occurred a few times. The genes are TRBV7-2 and TRBJ2-7; 9 bases match TRBD2. The J segment lost 3 bases and the V segment lost 5 bases, leaving 8 bases of the junction unmatched. The CDR3 loop spans 15 amino acids. The germline CDR1 and CDR2 sequences are SGHTA and FQGNSA. Here the CDR3 reads CASSTSLAGNYEQYF. The CDR3 DNA sequence: TGTGCCAGCAGCACTTCCCTAGCGGGGAACTACGAGCAGTACTTC.

The chain is built from TRBV30 and TRBJ2-7, with a weak D call TRBD2 (6 bases). Germline V gene sequence: CDR1 GTSNPN, CDR2 SVGIG (reference sequence). CDR3 length: 15 amino acids. With 0 bases removed from V and 3 bases from J, the gap between germline ends came to 15 bases. The DNA for the CDR3 is TGTGCCTGGAGTGTACTGGAGGGGAGAGGCTACGAGCAGTACTTC. This gives the protein CAWSVLEGRGYEQYF.

The chain uses TRBV27 and TRBJ1-5, with 7 bases that match TRBD1. Germline values: CDR1 MNHEY, CDR2 SMNVEV (reference sequence). Trimming at V came to 2 bases and at J to 5 bases, leaving 9 bases not matched to a gene. The CDR3 length is 16 residues. CDR3 amino acids: CASSLTSGTVHQPQHF. The CDR3 DNA follows: TGTGCCAGCAGTTTAACCTCCGGGACAGTTCATCAGCCCCAGCATTTT.

The J gene is TRBJ2-7, the V gene TRBV21-1; TRBD1, as called in the table, went unchecked against the DNA. TRBV21-1 is an annotated pseudogene. The CDR3 consists of 19 residues. CDR3 bases: TGTGCCAGCAGCAAAGGACAGGGGGCTTCTCAGCGCCGCCCCTACGAGCAGTACTTC. This sequence encodes CASSKGQGASQRRPYEQYF.

V gene TRBV29-1 combines with J gene TRBJ2-1, with D possibly matching TRBD2 (5 bases). Germline V lookup: CDR1 SQVTM, CDR2 ANQGSEA. This CDR3 is built from 14 residues. V was clipped by 1 base and J by 1 base, with 8 bases between them. The CDR3 region is CSVEGLPSYNEQFF. In nucleotides, the CDR3 is TGCAGCGTTGAAGGACTACCATCCTACAATGAGCAGTTCTTC.

This clone was seen only a few times. The V and J genes are TRBV7-6 and TRBJ1-1, with D hard to call. V lost 7 bases and J 1 base, leaving 13 bases between the germline ends. This CDR3 has 14 amino acids. Germline lookup yields CDR1 SGHVS and CDR2 FNYEAQ. The CDR3 loop is CASTTYDGNTEAFF. CDR3 coding DNA: TGTGCCAGCACTACTTATGACGGGAACACTGAAGCTTTCTTT.